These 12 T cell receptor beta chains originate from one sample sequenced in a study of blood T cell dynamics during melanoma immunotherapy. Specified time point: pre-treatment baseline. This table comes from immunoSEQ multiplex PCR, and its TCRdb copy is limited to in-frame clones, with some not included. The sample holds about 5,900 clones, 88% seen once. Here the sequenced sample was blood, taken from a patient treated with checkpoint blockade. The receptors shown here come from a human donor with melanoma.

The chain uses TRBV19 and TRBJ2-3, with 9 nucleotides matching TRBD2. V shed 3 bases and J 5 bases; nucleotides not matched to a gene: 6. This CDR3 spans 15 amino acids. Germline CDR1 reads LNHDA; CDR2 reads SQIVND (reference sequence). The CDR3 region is CASSMASGAGDTQYF. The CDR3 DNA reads TGTGCCAGTAGTATGGCTAGCGGGGCCGGAGATACGCAGTATTTT.

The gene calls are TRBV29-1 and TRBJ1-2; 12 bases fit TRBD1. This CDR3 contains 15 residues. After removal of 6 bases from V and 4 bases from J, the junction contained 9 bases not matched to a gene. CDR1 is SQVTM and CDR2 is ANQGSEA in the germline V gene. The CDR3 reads CSVTSGTGGSYGYTF. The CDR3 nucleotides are TGCAGCGTAACCTCCGGGACAGGGGGCTCCTATGGCTACACCTTC.

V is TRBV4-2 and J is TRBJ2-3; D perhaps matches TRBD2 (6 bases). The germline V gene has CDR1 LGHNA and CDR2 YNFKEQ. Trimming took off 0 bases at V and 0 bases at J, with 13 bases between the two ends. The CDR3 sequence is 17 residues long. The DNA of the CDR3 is TGTGCCAGCAGCCAAGATCAGGCAGGGACTAGCACAGATACGCAGTATTTT. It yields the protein CASSQDQAGTSTDTQYF.

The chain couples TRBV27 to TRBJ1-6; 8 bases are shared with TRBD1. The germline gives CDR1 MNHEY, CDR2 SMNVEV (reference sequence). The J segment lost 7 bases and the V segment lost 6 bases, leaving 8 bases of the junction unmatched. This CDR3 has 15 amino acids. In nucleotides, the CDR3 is TGTGCCAGCAGAAGGCAGGGGGCGGGAAATTCACCCCTCCACTTT. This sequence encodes CASRRQGAGNSPLHF.

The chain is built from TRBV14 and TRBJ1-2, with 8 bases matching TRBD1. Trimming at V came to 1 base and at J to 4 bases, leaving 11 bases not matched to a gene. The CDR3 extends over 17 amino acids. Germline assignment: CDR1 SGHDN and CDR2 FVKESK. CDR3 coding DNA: TGTGCCAGCAGCCAAGTAGCCGGGACAGGCCGGTTCTATGGCTACACCTTC. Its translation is CASSQVAGTGRFYGYTF.

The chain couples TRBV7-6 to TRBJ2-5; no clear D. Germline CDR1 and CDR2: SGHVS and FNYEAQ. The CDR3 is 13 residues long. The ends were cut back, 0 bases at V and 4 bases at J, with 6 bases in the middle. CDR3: CASSLASAETQYF. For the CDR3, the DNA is TGTGCCAGCAGCTTAGCGTCTGCAGAGACCCAGTACTTC.

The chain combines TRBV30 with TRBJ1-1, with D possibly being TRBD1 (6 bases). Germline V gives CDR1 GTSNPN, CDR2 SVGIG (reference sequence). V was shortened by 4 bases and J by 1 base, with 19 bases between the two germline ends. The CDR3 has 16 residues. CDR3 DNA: TGTGCCTGGAAAGGGGGGACCGCAGCCACGAACACTGAAGCTTTCTTT. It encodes CAWKGGTAATNTEAFF.

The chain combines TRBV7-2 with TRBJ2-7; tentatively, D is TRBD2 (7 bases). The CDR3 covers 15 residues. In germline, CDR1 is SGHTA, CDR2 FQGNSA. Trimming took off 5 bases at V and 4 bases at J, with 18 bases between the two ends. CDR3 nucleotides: TGTGCCAGCAGCCCGCTGGTGGGGGGGCCTTACGAGCAGTACTTC. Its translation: CASSPLVGGPYEQYF.

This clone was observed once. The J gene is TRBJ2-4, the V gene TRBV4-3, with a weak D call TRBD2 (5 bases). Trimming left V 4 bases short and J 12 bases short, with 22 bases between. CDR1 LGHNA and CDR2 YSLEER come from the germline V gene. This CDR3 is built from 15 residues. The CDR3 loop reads CASSPSRFWRSSQYF. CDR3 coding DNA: TGCGCCAGCAGCCCAAGTCGATTTTGGAGGTCGTCTCAGTACTTC.

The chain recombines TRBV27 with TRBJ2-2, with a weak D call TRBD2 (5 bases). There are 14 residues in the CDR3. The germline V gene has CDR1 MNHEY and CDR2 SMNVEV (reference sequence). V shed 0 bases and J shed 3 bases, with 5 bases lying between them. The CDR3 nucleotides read TGTGCCAGCAGTTTATCGAGGGACACCGGGGAGCTGTTTTTT. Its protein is CASSLSRDTGELFF.

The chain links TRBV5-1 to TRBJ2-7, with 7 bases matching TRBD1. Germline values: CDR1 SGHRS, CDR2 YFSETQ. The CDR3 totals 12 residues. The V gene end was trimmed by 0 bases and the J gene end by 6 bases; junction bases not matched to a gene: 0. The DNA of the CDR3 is TGCGCCAGCAGCTTGGACAGGGGCGAGCAGTACTTC. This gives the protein CASSLDRGEQYF.

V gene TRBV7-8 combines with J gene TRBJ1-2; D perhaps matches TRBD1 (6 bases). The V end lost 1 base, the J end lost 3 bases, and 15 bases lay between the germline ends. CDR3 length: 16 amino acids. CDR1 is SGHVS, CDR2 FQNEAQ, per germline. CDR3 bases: TGTGCCAGCAGCTTAGGGAGGCTACAGGGCTACTATGGCTACACCTTC. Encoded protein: CASSLGRLQGYYGYTF.